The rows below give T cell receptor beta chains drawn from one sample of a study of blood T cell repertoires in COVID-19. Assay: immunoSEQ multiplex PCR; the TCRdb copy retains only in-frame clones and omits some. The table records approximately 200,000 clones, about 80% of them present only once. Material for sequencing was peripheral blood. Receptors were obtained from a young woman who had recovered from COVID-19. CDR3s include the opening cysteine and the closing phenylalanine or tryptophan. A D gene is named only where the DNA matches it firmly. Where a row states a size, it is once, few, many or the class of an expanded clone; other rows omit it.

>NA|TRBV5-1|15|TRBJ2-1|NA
CASSLDITGYNEQFF
TGCGCCAGCAGCTTGGACATTACGGGCTACAATGAGCAGTTCTTC
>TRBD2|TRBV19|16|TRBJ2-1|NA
CASSIGTSLLVDEQFF
TGTGCCAGTAGTATCGGGACTAGCCTGCTCGTGGATGAGCAGTTCTTC
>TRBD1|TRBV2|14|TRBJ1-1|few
CASSLQGEDTEAFF
TGTGCCAGCAGTCTACAGGGGGAGGATACTGAAGCTTTCTTT
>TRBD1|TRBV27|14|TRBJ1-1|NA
CASSPDRENTEAFF
TGTGCCAGCAGTCCGGACAGGGAGAACACTGAAGCTTTCTTT
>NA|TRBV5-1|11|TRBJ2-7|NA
CASGENYEQYF
TGCGCCAGCGGAGAGAACTACGAGCAGTACTTC
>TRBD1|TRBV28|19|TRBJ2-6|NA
CASSTSGTGPNTGANVLTF
TGTGCCAGCAGTACCTCCGGGACAGGGCCTAACACTGGGGCCAACGTCCTGACTTTC
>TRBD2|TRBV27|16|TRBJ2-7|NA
CASSLVSTSGSYEQYF
TGTGCCAGCAGTTTAGTCTCGACTAGCGGTTCCTACGAGCAGTACTTC
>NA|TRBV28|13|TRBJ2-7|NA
CASTRTRLPEQYF
TGTGCCAGCACCCGTACTAGGCTCCCCGAGCAGTACTTC
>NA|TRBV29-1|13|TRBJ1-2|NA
CSVSQGPYYGYTF
TGCAGCGTTTCACAGGGACCTTACTATGGCTACACCTTC
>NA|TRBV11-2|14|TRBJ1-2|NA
CASSFRGWVDGYTF
TGTGCCAGCAGCTTCCGGGGGTGGGTGGATGGCTACACCTTC
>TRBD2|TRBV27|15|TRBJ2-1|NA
CASSSTSGTPNEQFF
TGTGCCAGCAGTTCGACTAGCGGGACCCCAAATGAGCAGTTCTTC
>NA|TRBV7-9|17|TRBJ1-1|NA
CASSPNAGAPRNTEAFF
TGTGCCAGCAGCCCGAACGCGGGGGCGCCCCGGAACACTGAAGCTTTCTTT
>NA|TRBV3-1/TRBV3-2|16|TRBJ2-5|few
CASSQSAIGSGETQYF
TGTGCCAGCAGCCAAAGCGCTATCGGGAGCGGGGAGACCCAGTACTTC
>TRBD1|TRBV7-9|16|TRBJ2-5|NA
CASSKGRQGASETQYF
TGTGCCAGCAGCAAGGGGCGGCAGGGGGCTAGCGAGACCCAGTACTTC
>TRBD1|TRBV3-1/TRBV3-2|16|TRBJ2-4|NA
CASSQVRGIAKNIQYF
TGTGCCAGCAGCCAAGTCAGGGGGATAGCCAAAAACATTCAGTACTTC
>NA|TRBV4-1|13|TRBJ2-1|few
CASSQGVFNEQFF
TGCGCCAGCAGCCAAGGAGTGTTCAATGAGCAGTTCTTC
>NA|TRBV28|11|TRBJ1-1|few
CATRRVTEAFF
TGTGCCACCAGACGGGTTACTGAAGCTTTCTTT
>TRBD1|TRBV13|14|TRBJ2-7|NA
CASSAKGAPYEQYF
TGTGCCAGCAGCGCCAAGGGGGCCCCCTACGAGCAGTACTTC
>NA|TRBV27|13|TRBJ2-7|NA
CASCDSSSYEQYF
TGTGCCAGCTGTGACAGTTCCTCCTACGAGCAGTACTTC
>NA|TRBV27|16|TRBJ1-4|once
CASSLGDKKGDEKLFF
TGTGCCAGCAGTTTAGGGGACAAAAAAGGGGATGAAAAACTGTTTTTT
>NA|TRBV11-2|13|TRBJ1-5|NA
CASSPGEYQPQHF
TGTGCCAGCAGCCCGGGAGAGTACCAGCCCCAGCATTTT
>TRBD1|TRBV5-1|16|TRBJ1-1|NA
CASRSQGARWNTEAFF
TGCGCCAGCAGATCTCAGGGGGCAAGGTGGAACACTGAAGCTTTCTTT
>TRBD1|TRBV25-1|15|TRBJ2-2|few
CASLRGTGNTGELFF
TGTGCCAGCCTACGGGGGACAGGGAACACCGGGGAGCTGTTTTTT
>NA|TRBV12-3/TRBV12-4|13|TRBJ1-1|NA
CASSLILNTEAFF
TGTGCCAGCAGTTTAATTCTTAACACTGAAGCTTTCTTT
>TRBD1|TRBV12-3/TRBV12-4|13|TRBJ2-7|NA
CASSRGQGYEQYF
TGTGCCAGCAGCCGTGGACAGGGCTACGAGCAGTACTTC
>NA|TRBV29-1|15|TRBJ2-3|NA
CSVLGYGEGTDTQYF
TGCAGCGTCCTAGGGTACGGGGAAGGCACAGATACGCAGTATTTT
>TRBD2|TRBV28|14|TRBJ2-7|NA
CASSLDTSGNEQYF
TGTGCCAGCAGTTTAGATACTAGCGGGAACGAGCAGTACTTC
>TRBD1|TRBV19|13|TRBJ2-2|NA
CASGGQGIGELFF
TGTGCCAGTGGAGGACAGGGGATCGGGGAGCTGTTTTTT
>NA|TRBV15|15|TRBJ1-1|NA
CATSKQTGSNTEAFF
TGTGCCACCAGCAAACAGACAGGATCGAACACTGAAGCTTTCTTT
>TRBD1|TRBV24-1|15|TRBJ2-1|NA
CATSDLSHRGNEQFF
TGTGCCACCAGTGATTTGTCCCACAGGGGAAATGAGCAGTTCTTC
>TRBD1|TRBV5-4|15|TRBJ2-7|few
CASSEGTGLSYEQYF
TGTGCCAGCAGCGAGGGGACAGGCCTCTCCTACGAGCAGTACTTC
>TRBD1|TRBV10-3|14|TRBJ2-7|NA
CAISEMGQAMEQYF
TGTGCCATCAGTGAAATGGGACAGGCAATGGAGCAGTACTTC
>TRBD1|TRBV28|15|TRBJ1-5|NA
CASKFPTGGREPQHF
TGTGCCAGCAAATTCCCAACAGGGGGCAGGGAGCCCCAGCATTTT
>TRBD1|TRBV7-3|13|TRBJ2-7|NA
CASSFDRGLEQYF
TGTGCCAGCAGCTTCGACAGGGGGCTCGAGCAGTACTTC
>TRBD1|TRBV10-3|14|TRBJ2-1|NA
CAISGTGRMNEQFF
TGTGCCATCAGTGGGACAGGTAGGATGAATGAGCAGTTCTTC
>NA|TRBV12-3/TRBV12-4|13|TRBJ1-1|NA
CASSSSEVTEAFF
TGTGCCAGCAGTTCGTCTGAGGTGACTGAAGCTTTCTTT
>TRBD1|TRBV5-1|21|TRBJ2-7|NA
CASSFSLLLGQGVTEDHEQYF
TGCGCCAGCAGCTTCTCACTTCTATTGGGACAGGGGGTCACGGAGGATCACGAGCAGTACTTC
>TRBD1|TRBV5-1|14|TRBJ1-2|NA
CASSLGQGVYGYTF
TGCGCCAGCAGCTTGGGACAGGGCGTCTATGGCTACACCTTC
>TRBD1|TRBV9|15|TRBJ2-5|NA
CASSALGQGVETQYF
TGTGCCAGCAGCGCGTTGGGACAGGGGGTAGAGACCCAGTACTTC
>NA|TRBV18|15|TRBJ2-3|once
CASSGILGDTDTQYF
TGTGCCAGCTCAGGGATCTTGGGAGACACAGATACGCAGTATTTT
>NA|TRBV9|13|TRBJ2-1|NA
CASSLRSYNEQFF
TGTGCCAGCAGCTTGAGATCCTACAATGAGCAGTTCTTC